Detailed here is one T cell receptor (beta chain). No antigen is known for it. No per-base quality is available; no much larger clone lies one base away. The record originates from a study of blood T cell repertoires in COVID-19 (dated by TCRdb to 2020 to 2022). For context, the study as a whole: Samples covering the acute and convalescent phases of COVID-19 were provided by collaborators in the United States, Italy and Spain. Sample metadata almost always included a de-identified subject ID, COVID-19 status, age in years and sex. HLA class I and class II types, where available, came from metadata supplied by the sample provider rather than from assay-based typing. A freely available public database, intended as a resource for researchers studying the immune response to SARS-CoV-2, is where the repertoires were released. The samples were drawn from two sources: the first 160 participants of the ongoing ImmuneRACE study, and fewer than 1,500 subjects contributed by 6 global collaborators. The material from the prospective study consisted of cDNA or gDNA derived from T cells, B-cell-depleted T cells, or PBMCs. Deeply sampled blood TCRbeta repertoires from subjects exposed to, actively infected with, or recovered from COVID-19 were included in the dataset. What the authors observed across the whole study: The amount of clinical and demographic metadata varied by source and participant and was provided uncurated.

At the junction V is shortened by 2 bases and J by 1 base, with 9 bases in between. The CDR3 spans 14 residues, from the cysteine through the phenylalanine. The sequence is cut down to CDR3 DNA, 42 bases in frame from base 1. Looking up the germline V gene yields CDR1 SGHDT and CDR2 YYEEEE. At one collaborating source in Seattle, patients were enrolled during active infection and were followed longitudinally through the course of disease. Collaborating institutions collected whole blood in K2EDTA tubes following their own protocols. For TCRbeta analysis, collaborators shipped samples in one of three forms: frozen whole blood, isolated PBMCs, or DNA extracted from either of those sample types. TCRbeta CDR3 regions were amplified from genomic DNA using the immunoSEQ Assay, a bias-controlled multiplex PCR. The study's own analysis went as follows. Nucleated cell counts per sample were estimated from amplification of reference gene primers within the assay. Sequence reads were collapsed and filtered to measure the absolute abundance of every unique TCRbeta CDR3 rearrangement. For each sample, productive Simpson clonality was calculated by taking the square root of Simpson's diversity index across productive rearrangements. The table was pulled from immuneACCESS by TCRdb, which kept in-frame rearrangements only. Such tables lose some clones; where checked, under half of the loss comes from unresolved V genes, and the rest has no known cause. V, J and clone size reflect that table, while D and trimming were determined from the DNA. This sample gives hundreds of thousands of clones in total; approximately 80% of them show up just once. The ten largest account for 6% to 8% of the sample.

The V and J genes are TRBV5-6 and TRBJ1-1; a weak D assignment points to TRBD1 (5 bases agree). The sample taken for sequencing was peripheral blood. The TCR originated in a woman of 80 years or more with COVID-19, enrolled during active disease. The CDR3 corresponds to CASSLGVKNTEAFF. The nucleotides are TGTGCCAGCAGCTTAGGGGTGAAGAACACTGAAGCTTTCTTT.